A single sample is the source of the 2 T cell receptor beta chains below, sequenced in a study of prognosis after radiotherapy for stage I lung cancer. CDR3 of TCR beta was amplified from genomic DNA via a two-round multiplex PCR. Gene-specific primers for each TRBV and TRBJ gene drove first-round PCR. TCRdb itself ran the multiplex PCR reads through MiXCR, one entry per CDR3 protein. This table holds approximately 17,000 distinct CDR3 sequences, over 40% found once. The source material was PBMCs, sampled before or after stereotactic body radiation therapy (not recorded which). The receptor source for this set is a donor at least 50 years old with non-small cell lung cancer.

This rearrangement joins TRBV2 to TRBJ1-5, with D perhaps matching TRBD1 (6 bases). Trimming cost V 4 bases and J 10 bases, with 20 bases left between them. This CDR3 comprises 15 residues. CDR1 SNHLY and CDR2 FYNNEI come from the germline V gene. The CDR3, as DNA: TGTGCCAGCAGTGTCGTCAGGGGCTATCGTCATCCCCAGCATTTT. It codes for CASSVVRGYRHPQHF.

The sample holds one count of this clonotype. J is TRBJ1-3 and V is TRBV20-1; TRBD1 aligns across 8 bases. The CDR3 extends over 14 amino acids. Germline values: CDR1 DFQATT, CDR2 SNEGSKA (reference sequence). With 5 bases clipped from V and 0 bases from J, the junction kept 3 bases outside the gene matches. DNA of the CDR3: TGCAGTGCTCGAACAGGGGGCTCTGGAAACACCATATATTTT. Translation: CSARTGGSGNTIYF.